Each of the 9 T cell receptor beta chains below was sequenced from the same sample in a study of OX40 agonist ivuxolimab in advanced cancers. Produced via immunoSEQ multiplex PCR; TCRdb's table is partial and in-frame only. The sample lists tens of thousands of clones, about 86% occurring once. This specimen was CD4+ or CD8+ T cells sorted from blood, taken in a trial of the OX40 agonist ivuxolimab. The receptor set was obtained from an adult with an advanced solid tumor such as melanoma, head and neck, liver or kidney cancer.

This clone was recorded a few times. The chain couples TRBV13 to TRBJ1-1; 8 bases agree with TRBD1. The trim removed 3 bases at V and 6 bases at J, leaving 9 bases unmatched. The CDR3 runs 15 residues. The V gene's germline CDR1 is PRHDT and CDR2 FYEKMQ (reference sequence). CDR3 region: CASSFRDRQVSEAFF. The CDR3 nucleotides are TGTGCCAGCAGCTTCCGGGACAGGCAGGTCTCTGAAGCTTTCTTT.

The chain carries TRBV30 and TRBJ1-5; D unclear. V was shortened by 2 bases and J by 1 base, with 9 bases between the two germline ends. The CDR3 has 14 residues. CDR1 is GTSNPN and CDR2 is SVGIG in the germline V gene (reference sequence). As DNA, the CDR3 is TGTGCCTGGAGTCCCGCTTCCAGCAATCAGCCCCAGCATTTT. Protein product: CAWSPASSNQPQHF.

This chain links TRBV4-3 with TRBJ2-7; D is unresolved. From germline, CDR1 is LGHNA and CDR2 YSLEER. The CDR3 has 14 residues. V was clipped by 4 bases and J by 3 bases, with 13 bases between them. DNA for the CDR3: TGCGCCAGCAGCCTTGACACGGGTTACTACGAGCAGTACTTC. It specifies CASSLDTGYYEQYF.

This chain uses TRBV9 with TRBJ2-7; D is perhaps TRBD1 or TRBD2 (5 bases each). In germline, CDR1 is SGDLS, CDR2 YYNGEE. This CDR3 comprises 14 residues. V lost 2 bases and J lost 3, with 12 bases in between. The CDR3 spells CASSVGSGGYEQYF. CDR3 coding DNA: TGTGCCAGCAGCGTGGGGAGTGGGGGCTACGAGCAGTACTTC.

The chain recombines TRBV18 with TRBJ2-2; D could derive from TRBD1 or TRBD2 (5 bases each). The CDR3 consists of 14 residues. CDR1 KGHSH and CDR2 LQKENI come from the germline V gene. Trimming pared 3 bases from V and 6 bases from J, leaving 11 bases between. The CDR3 bases are TGTGCCAGCTCACCTCTACAGGAGGCCGGGGAGCTGTTTTTT. Protein: CASSPLQEAGELFF.

The chain combines TRBV25-1 with TRBJ1-1; 9 nucleotides match TRBD1. The J segment lost 7 bases and the V segment lost 6 bases, leaving 6 bases of the junction unmatched. The CDR3 has 13 amino acids. Germline CDR1 is MGHDK and CDR2 is SYGVNS. CDR3 DNA sequence: TGTGCCAGCAGGGACAGGGGCTTGGGTGAAGCTTTCTTT. This sequence encodes CASRDRGLGEAFF.

The chain combines TRBV19 with TRBJ1-2; unclear D gene. Trimming took off 3 bases at V and 8 bases at J, with 19 bases between the two ends. CDR1 is LNHDA and CDR2 is SQIVND in the germline V gene (reference sequence). The CDR3 totals 15 residues. CDR3 DNA: TGTGCCAGTAGTATTCTACCAGTGATTACTATCGGCTACACCTTC. It is translated as CASSILPVITIGYTF. The complete variable domain, with remaining parts taken from reference TRBV19 and TRBJ1-2, reads DGGITQSPKYLFRKEGQNVTLSCEQNLNHDAMYWYRQDPGQGLRLIYYSQIVNDFQKGDIAEGYSVSREKKESFPLTVTSAQKNPTAFYLCASSILPVITIGYTFGSGTRLTVV.

The chain is built from TRBV7-9 and TRBJ1-6; no clear D gene. CDR3 size: 14 residues. V shed 8 bases and J shed 6 bases, with 14 bases lying between them. Germline values: CDR1 SEHNR, CDR2 FQNEAQ (reference sequence). The CDR3 region has the DNA TGTGCCAGCCGAGAGAGTATTGCTAATTCACCCCTCCACTTT. Translation: CASRESIANSPLHF.

This clone was seen ten or more times. V and J are TRBV18 and TRBJ1-3; D may be TRBD1 (5 bases). CDR1 and CDR2 (germline): KGHSH, LQKENI. V was trimmed by 3 bases and J by 0 bases, leaving 9 bases between them. The CDR3 consists of 15 residues. The CDR3 nucleotides are TGTGCCAGCTCACCGATGGGGCTCTCTGGAAACACCATATATTTT. Encoded protein: CASSPMGLSGNTIYF.